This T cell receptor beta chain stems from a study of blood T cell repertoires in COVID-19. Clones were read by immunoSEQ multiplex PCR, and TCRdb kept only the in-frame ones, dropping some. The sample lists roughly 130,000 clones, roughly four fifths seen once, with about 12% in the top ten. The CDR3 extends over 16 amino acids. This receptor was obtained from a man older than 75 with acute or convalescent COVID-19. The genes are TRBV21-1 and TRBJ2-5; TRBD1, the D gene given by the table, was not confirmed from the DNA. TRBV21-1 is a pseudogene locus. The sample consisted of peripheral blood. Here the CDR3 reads CASNKRRGGRGETQYF. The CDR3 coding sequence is TGTGCCAGCAACAAACGTCGAGGGGGCCGGGGGGAGACCCAGTACTTC.